This T cell receptor beta chain was documented in a study of blood T cell repertoires in COVID-19. The junction had 11 bases not matched to a gene; V was cut back by 6 bases and J by 5 bases. The CDR3 loop spans 16 amino acids. Germline V gene sequence: CDR1 ENHRY, CDR2 SYGVKD. Source study methods: From reference gene primer amplification, estimates of nucleated cell counts were derived. Some clones are missing from TCRdb's copy, which holds only in-frame ones; the method was immunoSEQ multiplex PCR. The DNA was the basis for D and trimming; V, J and clone size are from that table. The table shows some 150,000 clones, with roughly 87% occurring only once.

The sample was peripheral blood. The J gene is TRBJ2-1, the V gene TRBV10-3; 9 bases align to TRBD2. The source is a woman in her sixties or seventies who had recovered from COVID-19. The CDR3 sequence is CAIRERAGGINNEQFF. The CDR3 DNA is TGTGCCATCAGAGAGAGAGCGGGGGGTATCAACAATGAGCAGTTCTTC.